The next 21 T cell receptor beta chains were all read from a single sample in a study of blood T cell repertoires in COVID-19. Profiling relied on immunoSEQ multiplex PCR, and the TCRdb table lists in-frame clones only, not all of them. Of around 69,000 clones in the sample, 75% to 85% were seen once. The sample consisted of peripheral blood. The origin of the receptors is a man aged 45-65 years with acute or convalescent COVID-19.

This rearrangement joins TRBV5-1 to TRBJ2-3; 12 nucleotides line up with TRBD1. Germline V gene data show CDR1 as SGHRS and CDR2 as YFSETQ. The V and J ends lost 3 bases and 6 bases, in that order; junction bases with no gene match: 5. The CDR3 runs 15 residues. Here the CDR3 reads CASSWGTGGPDTQYF. In nucleotides, the CDR3 is TGCGCCAGCAGCTGGGGGACAGGGGGCCCCGATACGCAGTATTTT.

V is TRBV19 and J is TRBJ2-2, with D maybe TRBD2 (6 bases). Trimming left V 7 bases short and J 5 bases short, with 14 bases between. The CDR3 consists of 14 residues. Germline V gene data show CDR1 as LNHDA and CDR2 as SQIVND (reference sequence). CDR3 amino acids: CASNAGRRTGELFF. CDR3 nucleotides: TGTGCCAGTAATGCAGGGAGGCGTACCGGGGAGCTGTTTTTT.

The table lists this clone with a few counts. V is TRBV5-8 and J is TRBJ2-7; D is possibly TRBD2 (5 bases). Deletions cut 4 bases from V and 9 bases from J, with 17 bases between. This CDR3 spans 13 amino acids. The germline V gene encodes CDR1 SGHTS and CDR2 YDEGEE. The CDR3 DNA sequence: TGTGCCAGCAGCCCCGGACGGGATAGGAGGCAGTACGTC. Its protein is CASSPGRDRRQYV.

This clone occurred a few times. The rearrangement links TRBV7-8 to TRBJ1-1, with D unclear. The ends were cut back, 5 bases at V and 3 bases at J, with 7 bases in the middle. CDR3 length: 12 residues. Per the germline V gene, CDR1 is SGHVS and CDR2 is FQNEAQ. The CDR3, as DNA: TGTGCCAGCAGCCACTATGACACTGAAGCTTTCTTT. Translated, it gives CASSHYDTEAFF. Looking up the rest from reference TRBV7-8 and TRBJ1-1 gives the full variable domain: GAGVSQSPRYKVAKRGQDVALRCDPISGHVSLFWYQQALGQGPEFLTYFQNEAQLDKSGLPSDRFFAERPEGSVSTLKIQRTQQEDSAVYLCASSHYDTEAFFGQGTRLTVV.

V usage is TRBV3-1 (or the pseudogene TRBV3-2) and J usage is TRBJ1-2; no definite D call. With 4 bases removed from V and 6 bases from J, the gap between germline ends came to 12 bases. Germline CDR1 LGHDT, CDR2 YNNKEL (reference sequence). The CDR3 totals 13 residues. The CDR3 protein is CASSPRGYHGYTF. The CDR3 DNA reads as TGTGCCAGCAGCCCACGAGGTTATCATGGCTACACCTTC.

This CDR3 is CASSPVRGQETQYF. CDR3 bases: TGTGCCAGCAGCCCGGTGCGGGGCCAAGAGACCCAGTACTTC. J is TRBJ2-5 and V is TRBV5-4, with TRBD2 as a possible D gene (6 bases). The CDR3 covers 14 residues. V was clipped by 4 bases and J by 1 base, with 11 bases between them. Germline V CDR1 and CDR2: SGHNT, YYREEE (reference sequence).

This clone appeared a few times. The V call is TRBV19, the J call TRBJ1-1; D unresolved. Germline CDR1 and CDR2: LNHDA and SQIVND (reference sequence). V was clipped by 3 bases and J by 0 bases, with 11 bases between them. There are 15 residues in the CDR3. This CDR3 reads CASSIRGLVNTEAFF. DNA for the CDR3: TGTGCCAGTAGTATTCGGGGTTTGGTGAACACTGAAGCTTTCTTT.

DNA of the CDR3: TGTGCCAGCAGTTTGGCAGAGATGACAGGGAACTATGGCTACACCTTC. Amino acid sequence: CASSLAEMTGNYGYTF. The chain links TRBV28 to TRBJ1-2, with TRBD1 matching over 7 bases. V lost 3 bases to trimming and J lost 2 bases; unmatched junction nucleotides: 9. Germline V lookup: CDR1 MDHEN, CDR2 SYDVKM. The CDR3 is 16 residues long.

The chain couples TRBV15 to TRBJ2-1, with TRBD2 matching over 8 bases. The ends lost 4 bases at V and 5 bases at J; junction bases unmatched: 7. From germline, CDR1 is LNHNV and CDR2 YYDKDF (reference sequence). This CDR3 is built from 15 residues. The DNA of the CDR3 is TGTGCCACCAGCAAAAGGTTAGCGGGGCACAATGAGCAGTTCTTC. It translates to CATSKRLAGHNEQFF.

J is TRBJ2-7 and V is TRBV6-5; D may be TRBD1 (6 bases). Germline V lookup: CDR1 MNHEY, CDR2 SVGAGI. V lost 7 bases to trimming and J lost 3 bases, with 19 bases between them. The CDR3 extends over 15 amino acids. CDR3 nucleotide sequence: TGTGCCAGCACCCCAACCTTGGGGGCGAGCTACGAGCAGTACTTC. Residues: CASTPTLGASYEQYF.

The DNA of the CDR3 is TGTGCCAGCAGTGAAACGGGTGCAGAGACCCAGTACTTC. It is translated as CASSETGAETQYF. The V gene is TRBV6-1, the J gene TRBJ2-5; D is unresolved. CDR3 length equals 13 residues. V was pared by 2 bases and J by 4 bases, with 8 bases between. The germline gives CDR1 MNHNS, CDR2 SASEGT.

This sequence joins TRBV19 and TRBJ1-5; D not resolved. The germline gives CDR1 LNHDA, CDR2 SQIVND (reference sequence). V gave up 6 bases and J gave up 4 bases, with 22 bases separating them. The CDR3 loop spans 17 amino acids. The CDR3 protein is CASSRVGSARINQPQHF. The CDR3 region has the DNA TGTGCCAGTAGCCGGGTAGGCAGTGCCAGAATAAATCAGCCCCAGCATTTT.

The CDR3 protein is CASKGAGGYEQYF. Written as DNA, the CDR3 is TGTGCCAGCAAGGGGGCAGGGGGATACGAGCAGTACTTC. The J gene is TRBJ2-7, the V gene TRBV25-1, with 7 bases identical to TRBD1. The CDR3 sequence is 13 residues long. Germline trimming cut 7 bases from V and 4 bases from J; bases unmatched to any gene: 7. CDR1 and CDR2 from the germline V gene are MGHDK and SYGVNS.

V usage is TRBV11-3 and J usage is TRBJ1-5; 7 bases map to TRBD1. This CDR3 spans 18 amino acids. J was trimmed by 0 bases and V by 3 bases; bases with no gene match: 11. Germline V gene sequence: CDR1 SGHNT, CDR2 YENEEA. The CDR3 spells CASSLTGRSPSSNQPQHF. The DNA of the CDR3 is TGTGCCAGCAGCTTGACAGGGAGGTCCCCCAGTAGCAATCAGCCCCAGCATTTT.

This clone has just one count. In DNA, the CDR3 is TGTGCCAGCAGCCCCCCGGGGTACGAGCAGTACTTC. Translation: CASSPPGYEQYF. V and J are TRBV7-2 and TRBJ2-7; D may be TRBD2 (5 bases). Germline loops: CDR1 SGHTA, CDR2 FQGNSA. CDR3 length: 12 amino acids. Trimming cost V 5 bases and J 4 bases, with 9 bases left between them. The entire variable domain, with the rest obtained from reference TRBV7-2 and TRBJ2-7, is as follows: GAGVSQSPSNKVTEKGKDVELRCDPISGHTALYWYRQSLGQGLEFLIYFQGNSAPDKSGLPSDRFSAERTGGSVSTLTIQRTQQEDSAVYLCASSPPGYEQYFGPGTRLTVT.

The V gene is TRBV11-2, the J gene TRBJ2-7; D perhaps matches TRBD1 (7 bases). CDR3 length equals 19 residues. V shed 0 bases and J shed 7 bases, with 28 bases lying between them. Germline assignment: CDR1 SGHAT and CDR2 FQNNGV. The CDR3 sequence is CASSLDTRQGVGSGREQYF. CDR3 nucleotide sequence: TGTGCCAGCAGCTTAGATACCCGACAGGGAGTTGGATCGGGGAGGGAGCAGTACTTC.

This chain joins TRBV6-5 and TRBJ2-3, with TRBD2 as a possible D gene (7 bases). Germline CDR1 is MNHEY and CDR2 is SVGAGI. The ends were cut back, 10 bases at V and 2 bases at J, with 13 bases in the middle. CDR3 size: 13 residues. CDR3 region: CATAGANTDTQYF. CDR3 DNA: TGTGCCACTGCGGGGGCCAACACAGATACGCAGTATTTT.

The rearrangement joins TRBV5-1 to TRBJ1-6; unclear D gene. V gave up 2 bases and J gave up 5 bases, with 11 bases separating them. Per germline, CDR1 SGHRS and CDR2 YFSETQ. CDR3 length: 15 residues. The CDR3 spells CASSFQPSDNSPLHF. The DNA for the CDR3 is TGCGCCAGCAGCTTCCAACCGAGTGATAATTCACCCCTCCACTTT.

V and J are TRBV10-3 and TRBJ2-2, with 8 bases matching TRBD2. The CDR3 sequence is 15 residues long. With V trimmed by 5 bases and J by 5 bases, 7 bases remained unmatched. CDR1 is ENHRY, CDR2 SYGVKD, per germline. DNA of the CDR3: TGTGCCATCAGTCCAGGGAGCGGGGGAACCGGGGAGCTGTTTTTT. It encodes CAISPGSGGTGELFF.

For the CDR3, the DNA is TGTGCCAGCAGCCCGCGGGGGCGGGGCACAGATACGCAGTATTTT. Protein product: CASSPRGRGTDTQYF. V gene TRBV21-1 combines with J gene TRBJ2-3; TRBD2 is taken as the D call from the table, unchecked against the DNA. TRBV21-1 is labeled a pseudogene. The CDR3 is made up of 15 amino acids.

The chain uses TRBV15 and TRBJ1-4; tentatively, D is TRBD1 (5 bases). V was trimmed by 9 bases and J by 5 bases, leaving 16 bases between them. The CDR3 is made up of 14 amino acids. Germline V CDR1 and CDR2: LNHNV, YYDKDF (reference sequence). The CDR3 DNA is TGTGCCACTCGGGGGTCAGGGCGAAATGAAAAACTGTTTTTT. It yields the protein CATRGSGRNEKLFF.